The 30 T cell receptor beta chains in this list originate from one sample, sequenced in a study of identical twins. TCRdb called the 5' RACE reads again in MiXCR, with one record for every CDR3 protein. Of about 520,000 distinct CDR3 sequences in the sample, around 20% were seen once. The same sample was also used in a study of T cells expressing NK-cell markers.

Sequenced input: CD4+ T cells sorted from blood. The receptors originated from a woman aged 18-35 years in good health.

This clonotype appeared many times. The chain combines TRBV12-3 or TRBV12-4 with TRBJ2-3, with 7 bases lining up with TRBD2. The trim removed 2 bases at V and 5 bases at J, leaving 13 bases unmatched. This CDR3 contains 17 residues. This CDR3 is CASSLRRQAGVKDTQYF. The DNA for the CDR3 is TGTGCCAGCAGTTTAAGGCGGCAGGCGGGAGTTAAAGATACGCAGTATTTT.

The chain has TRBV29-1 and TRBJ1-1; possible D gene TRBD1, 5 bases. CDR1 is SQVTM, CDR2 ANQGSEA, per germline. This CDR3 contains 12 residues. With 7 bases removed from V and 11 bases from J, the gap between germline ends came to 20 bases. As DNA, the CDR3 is TGCAGCGCAGGGTCCCGAGATGGTGTGGCTTTCTTT. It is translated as CSAGSRDGVAFF. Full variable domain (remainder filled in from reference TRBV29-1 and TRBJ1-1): SAVISQKPSRDICQRGTSLTIQCQVDSQVTMMFWYRQQPGQSLTLIATANQGSEATYESGFVIDKFPISRPNLTFSTLTVSNMSPEDSSIYLCSAGSRDGVAFFGQGTRLTVV.

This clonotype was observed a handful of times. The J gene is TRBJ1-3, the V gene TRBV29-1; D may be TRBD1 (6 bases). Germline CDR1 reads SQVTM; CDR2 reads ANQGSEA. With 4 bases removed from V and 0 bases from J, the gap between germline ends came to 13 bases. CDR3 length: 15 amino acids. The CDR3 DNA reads TGCAGCGTTGTGGGGACACCCGTCTCTGGAAACACCATATATTTT. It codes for CSVVGTPVSGNTIYF.

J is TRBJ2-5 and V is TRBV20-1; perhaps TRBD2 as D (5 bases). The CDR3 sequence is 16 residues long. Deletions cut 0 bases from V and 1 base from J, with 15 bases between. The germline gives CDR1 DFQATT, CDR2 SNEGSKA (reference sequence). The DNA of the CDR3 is TGCAGTGCTAGAGATAACGCTAGGGAGTTCCAAGAGACCCAGTACTTC. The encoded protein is CSARDNAREFQETQYF.

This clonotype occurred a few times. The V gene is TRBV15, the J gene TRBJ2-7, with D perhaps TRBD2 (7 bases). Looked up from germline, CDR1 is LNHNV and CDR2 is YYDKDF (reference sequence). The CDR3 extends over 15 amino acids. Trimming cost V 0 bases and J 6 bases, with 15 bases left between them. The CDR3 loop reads CATSRERGAVGEQYF. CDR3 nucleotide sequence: TGTGCCACCAGCAGAGAACGGGGGGCGGTCGGCGAGCAGTACTTC.

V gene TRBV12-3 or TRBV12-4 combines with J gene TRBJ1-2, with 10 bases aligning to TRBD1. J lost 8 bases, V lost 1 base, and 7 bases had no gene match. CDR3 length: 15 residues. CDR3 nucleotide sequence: TGTGCCAGCAGTTTAGTTGGACAGGGGGAACGGGGCTACACCTTC. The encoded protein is CASSLVGQGERGYTF.

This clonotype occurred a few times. The CDR3 nucleotides read TGCAGTGCTAAGGGCACCGTCTCCACTGAAGCTTTCTTT. It specifies CSAKGTVSTEAFF. J is TRBJ1-1 and V is TRBV20-1; D unclear. Trimming removed 4 bases from V and 4 bases from J, with 13 bases in between. CDR1 is DFQATT and CDR2 is SNEGSKA in the germline V gene (reference sequence). This CDR3 is 13 amino acids long.

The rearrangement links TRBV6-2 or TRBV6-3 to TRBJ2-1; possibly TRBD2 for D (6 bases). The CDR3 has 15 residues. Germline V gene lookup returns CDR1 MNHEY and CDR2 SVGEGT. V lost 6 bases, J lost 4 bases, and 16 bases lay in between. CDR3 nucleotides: TGTGCCAGCAGCCCAAGGAGCGGGTATTACAATGAGCAGTTCTTC. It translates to CASSPRSGYYNEQFF.

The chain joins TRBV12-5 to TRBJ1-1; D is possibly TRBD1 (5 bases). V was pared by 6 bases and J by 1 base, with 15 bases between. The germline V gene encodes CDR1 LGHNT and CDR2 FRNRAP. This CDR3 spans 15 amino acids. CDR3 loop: CASGPGADKNTEAFF. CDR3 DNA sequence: TGTGCTAGTGGCCCAGGAGCGGACAAGAACACTGAAGCTTTCTTT.

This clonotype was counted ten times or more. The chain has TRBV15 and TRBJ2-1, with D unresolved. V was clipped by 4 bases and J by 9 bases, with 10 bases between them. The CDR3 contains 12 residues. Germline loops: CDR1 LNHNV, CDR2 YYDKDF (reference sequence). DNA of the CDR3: TGTGCCACCAGCATATCTAGGACTGAGCAGTTCTTC. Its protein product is CATSISRTEQFF.

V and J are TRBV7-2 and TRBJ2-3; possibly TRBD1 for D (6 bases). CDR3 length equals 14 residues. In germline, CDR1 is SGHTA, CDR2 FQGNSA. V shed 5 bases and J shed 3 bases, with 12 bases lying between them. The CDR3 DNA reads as TGTGCCAGCAGCCGCCAGGGGTGGACAGATACGCAGTATTTT. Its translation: CASSRQGWTDTQYF.

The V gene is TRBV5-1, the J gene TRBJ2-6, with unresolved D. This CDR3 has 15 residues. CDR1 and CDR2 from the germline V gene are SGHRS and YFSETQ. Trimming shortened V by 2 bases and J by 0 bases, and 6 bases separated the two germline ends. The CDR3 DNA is TGCGCCAGCAGCTTAATCCTCTCTGGGGCCAACGTCCTGACTTTC. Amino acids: CASSLILSGANVLTF.

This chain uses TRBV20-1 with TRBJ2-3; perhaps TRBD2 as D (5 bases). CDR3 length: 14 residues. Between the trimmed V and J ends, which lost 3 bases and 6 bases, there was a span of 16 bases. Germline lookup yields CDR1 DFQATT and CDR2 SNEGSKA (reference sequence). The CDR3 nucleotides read TGCAGTGCTAGGGACTTCCACCTAGGGGATACGCAGTATTTT. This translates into CSARDFHLGDTQYF.

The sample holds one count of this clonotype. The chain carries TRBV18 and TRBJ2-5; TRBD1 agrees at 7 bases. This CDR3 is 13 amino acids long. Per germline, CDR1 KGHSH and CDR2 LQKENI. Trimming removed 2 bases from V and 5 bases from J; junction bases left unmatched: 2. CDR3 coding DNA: TGTGCCAGCTCACCAAGGGGGCGGGAGACCCAGTACTTC. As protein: CASSPRGRETQYF.

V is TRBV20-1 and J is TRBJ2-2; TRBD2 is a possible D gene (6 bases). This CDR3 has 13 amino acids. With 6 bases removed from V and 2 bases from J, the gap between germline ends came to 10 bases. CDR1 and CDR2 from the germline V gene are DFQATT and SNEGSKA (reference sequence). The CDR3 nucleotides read TGCAGTGCGACCGGGACTAACACCGGGGAGCTGTTTTTT. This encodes CSATGTNTGELFF.

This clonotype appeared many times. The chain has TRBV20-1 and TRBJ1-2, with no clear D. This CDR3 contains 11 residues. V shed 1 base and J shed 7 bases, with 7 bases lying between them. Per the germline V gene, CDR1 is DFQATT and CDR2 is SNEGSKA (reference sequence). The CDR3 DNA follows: TGCAGTGCTAGAGTCCCACCTGGCTACACCTTC. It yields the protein CSARVPPGYTF.

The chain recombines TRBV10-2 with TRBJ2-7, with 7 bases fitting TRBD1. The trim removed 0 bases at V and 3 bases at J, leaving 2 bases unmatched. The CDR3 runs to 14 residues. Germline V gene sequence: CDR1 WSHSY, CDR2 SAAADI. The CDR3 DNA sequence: TGCGCCAGCAGTGAGTCAGGGGGCTACTACGAGCAGTACTTC. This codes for CASSESGGYYEQYF.

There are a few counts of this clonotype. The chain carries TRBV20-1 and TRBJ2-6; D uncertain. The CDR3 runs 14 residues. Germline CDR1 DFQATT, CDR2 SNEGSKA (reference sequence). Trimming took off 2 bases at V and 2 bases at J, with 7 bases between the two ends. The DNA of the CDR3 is TGCAGTGCTAGATCCGGGCCTGGGGCCAACGTCCTGACTTTC. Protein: CSARSGPGANVLTF.

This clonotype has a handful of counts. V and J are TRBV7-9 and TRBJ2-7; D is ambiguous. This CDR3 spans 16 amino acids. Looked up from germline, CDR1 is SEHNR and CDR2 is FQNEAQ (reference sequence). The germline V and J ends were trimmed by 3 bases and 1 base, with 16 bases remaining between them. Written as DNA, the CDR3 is TGTGCCAGCAGCTTGTGGGCTCGGATAGAGTCCTACGAGCAGTACTTC. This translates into CASSLWARIESYEQYF.

Here the CDR3 DNA reads TGCGCCAGCAGTCCGTCTTGGTATGGCTACACCTTC. Protein: CASSPSWYGYTF. This sequence joins TRBV5-1 and TRBJ1-2; D is unclear. The CDR3 has 12 amino acids. Germline-derived CDR1 and CDR2 are SGHRS and YFSETQ. The V gene lost 5 bases and the J gene lost 5 bases, with 10 bases spanning the gap.

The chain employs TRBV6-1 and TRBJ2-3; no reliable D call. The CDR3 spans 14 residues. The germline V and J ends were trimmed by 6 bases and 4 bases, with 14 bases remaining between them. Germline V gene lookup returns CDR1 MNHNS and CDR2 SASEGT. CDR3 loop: CASRAFPSADTQYF. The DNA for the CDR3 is TGTGCCAGCAGAGCCTTCCCGTCGGCAGATACGCAGTATTTT.

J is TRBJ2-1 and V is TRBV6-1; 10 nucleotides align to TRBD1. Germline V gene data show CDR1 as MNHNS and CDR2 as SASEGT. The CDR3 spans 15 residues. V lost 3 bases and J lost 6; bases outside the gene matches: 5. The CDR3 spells CASSDPGTGANEQFF. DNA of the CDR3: TGTGCCAGCAGTGACCCCGGGACAGGGGCCAATGAGCAGTTCTTC.

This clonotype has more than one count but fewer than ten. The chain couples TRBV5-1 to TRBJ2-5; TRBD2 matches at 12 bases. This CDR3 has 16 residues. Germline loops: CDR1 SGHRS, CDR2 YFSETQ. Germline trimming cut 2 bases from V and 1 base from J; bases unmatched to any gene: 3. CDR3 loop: CASSFTSGGSQETQYF. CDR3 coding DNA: TGCGCCAGCAGCTTTACTAGCGGGGGGTCCCAAGAGACCCAGTACTTC.

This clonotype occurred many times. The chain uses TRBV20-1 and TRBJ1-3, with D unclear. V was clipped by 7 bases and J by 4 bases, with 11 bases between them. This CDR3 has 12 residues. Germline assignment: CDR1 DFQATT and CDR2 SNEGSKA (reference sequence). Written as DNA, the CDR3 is TGCAGTGTCAGACACTGGGGAAACACCATATATTTT. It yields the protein CSVRHWGNTIYF.

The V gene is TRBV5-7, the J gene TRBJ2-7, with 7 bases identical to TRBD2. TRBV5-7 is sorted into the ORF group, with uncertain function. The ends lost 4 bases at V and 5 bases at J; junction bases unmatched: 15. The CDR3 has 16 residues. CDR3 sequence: CASSPRTRLRIHEQYF. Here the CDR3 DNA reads TGTGCCAGCAGCCCCCGGACTAGGTTGAGGATCCACGAGCAGTACTTC.

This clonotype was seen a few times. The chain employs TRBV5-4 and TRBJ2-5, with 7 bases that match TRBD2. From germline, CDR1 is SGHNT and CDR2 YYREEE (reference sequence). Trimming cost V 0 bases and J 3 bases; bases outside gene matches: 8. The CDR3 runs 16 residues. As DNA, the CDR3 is TGTGCCAGCAGCTTGGAACAGGCTAGCGGTGAAGAGACCCAGTACTTC. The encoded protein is CASSLEQASGEETQYF.

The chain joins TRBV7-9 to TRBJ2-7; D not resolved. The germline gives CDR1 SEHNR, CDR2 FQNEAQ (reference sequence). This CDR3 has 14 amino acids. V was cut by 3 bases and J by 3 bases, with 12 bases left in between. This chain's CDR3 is CASSFVTQDYEQYF. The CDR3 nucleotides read TGTGCCAGCAGCTTTGTCACCCAGGACTACGAGCAGTACTTC. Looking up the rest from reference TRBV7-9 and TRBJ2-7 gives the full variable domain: DTGVSQNPRHKITKRGQNVTFRCDPISEHNRLYWYRQTLGQGPEFLTYFQNEAQLEKSRLLSDRFSAERPKGSFSTLEIQRTEQGDSAMYLCASSFVTQDYEQYFGPGTRLTVT.

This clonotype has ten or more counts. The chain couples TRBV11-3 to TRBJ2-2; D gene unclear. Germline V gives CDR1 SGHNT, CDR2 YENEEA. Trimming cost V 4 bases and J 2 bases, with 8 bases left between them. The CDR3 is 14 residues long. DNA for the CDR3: TGTGCCAGCAGCTACTTAGGAAACACCGGGGAGCTGTTTTTT. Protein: CASSYLGNTGELFF.

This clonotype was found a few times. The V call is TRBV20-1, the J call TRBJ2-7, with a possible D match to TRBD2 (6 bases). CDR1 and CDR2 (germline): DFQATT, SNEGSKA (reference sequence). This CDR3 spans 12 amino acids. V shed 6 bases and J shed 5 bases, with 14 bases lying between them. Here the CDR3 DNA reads TGCAGTGCCTCATCATCTAGCGACGAGCAGTACTTC. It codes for CSASSSSDEQYF.

CDR3 sequence reads: CASSLVTGSAHEQYF. The CDR3 nucleotides read TGCGCCAGCAGCTTGGTTACGGGGAGCGCCCATGAGCAGTACTTC. The rearrangement links TRBV5-1 to TRBJ2-7; D may be TRBD2 (5 bases). The CDR3 totals 15 residues. Germline CDR1 and CDR2: SGHRS and YFSETQ. V shed 0 bases and J shed 7 bases, with 17 bases lying between them.